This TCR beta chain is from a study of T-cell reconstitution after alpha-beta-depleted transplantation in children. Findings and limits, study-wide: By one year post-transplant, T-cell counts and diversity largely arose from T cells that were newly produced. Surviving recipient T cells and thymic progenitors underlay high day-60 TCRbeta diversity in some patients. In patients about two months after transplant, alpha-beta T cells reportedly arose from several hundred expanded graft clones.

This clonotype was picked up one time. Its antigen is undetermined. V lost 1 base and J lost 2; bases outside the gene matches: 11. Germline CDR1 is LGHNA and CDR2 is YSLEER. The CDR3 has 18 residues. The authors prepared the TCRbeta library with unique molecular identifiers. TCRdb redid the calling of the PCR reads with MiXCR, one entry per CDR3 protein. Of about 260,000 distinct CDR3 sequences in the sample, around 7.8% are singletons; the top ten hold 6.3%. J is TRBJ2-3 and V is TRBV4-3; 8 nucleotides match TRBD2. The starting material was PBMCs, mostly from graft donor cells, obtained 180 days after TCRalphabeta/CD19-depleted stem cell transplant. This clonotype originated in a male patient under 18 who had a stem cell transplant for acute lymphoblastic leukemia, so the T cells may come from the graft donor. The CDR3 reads CASSQGVFRGGFTDTQYF. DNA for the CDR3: TGCGCCAGCAGCCAAGGTGTTTTTCGGGGGGGTTTCACAGATACGCAGTATTTT.